This T cell receptor beta chain stems from a study of long-term antiretroviral therapy in people with HIV. Study information: There is a gap of about a decade between the earliest samples and the later 2015 immediate-ART recommendation.

Between the trimmed V and J ends, which lost 10 bases and 7 bases, there was a span of 14 bases. This CDR3 comprises 12 residues. Germline assignment: CDR1 SNHLY and CDR2 FYNNEI. The immunoSEQ assay was v3.0, run at survey level. The data were produced by immunoSEQ multiplex PCR, yet TCRdb's version contains in-frame clones alone and is incomplete. The profile shows more than 20,000 clones, about 86% of them singletons. This clone was seen once. The clonotype comes from a woman younger than 45 with HIV. The sample consisted of unsorted PBMCs, taken 1.9 years after starting antiretroviral therapy. This sequence joins TRBV2 and TRBJ2-1; D may be TRBD2 (6 bases). The CDR3 sequence is CATRPAGNEQFF. CDR3 sequence (DNA): TGTGCCACCCGACCGGCGGGAAATGAGCAGTTCTTC.